A selection of T cell receptor beta chains follows, all from one sample in a study of Tregs in tolerant kidney transplant recipients. Assay: immunoSEQ multiplex PCR; the TCRdb copy retains only in-frame clones and omits some. The table records more than 75,000 clones, 93% of them present only once. The material was CD4+ T cells from blood, obtained before the transplant. The receptor source for this set is a human donor who received a combined kidney and bone marrow transplant. Each CDR3 is given with its conserved first and last residue. The D gene is left open where the match is weak. The listing skips clone size in some rows; elsewhere it reads once, few, many or a size class.

TRBJ2-7,once,TRBV7-6,TRBD2,TGTGCCAGCAGCTTAGATGTGACTAGCGGCGAGCAGTACTTC,CASSLDVTSGEQYF
TRBJ1-1,NA,TRBV7-3,TRBD1,TGTGCCAGCAGTAAGGGGGCGCGTACTGAAGCTTTCTTT,CASSKGARTEAFF
TRBJ2-2,NA,TRBV7-3,TRBD1,TGTGCCAGCAGTCGGACAGGACGCAAAACCGGGGAGCTGTTTTTT,CASSRTGRKTGELFF
TRBJ2-4,NA,TRBV10-3,NA,TGTGCCATCGCAGACTCACAACTAGCCAAAAACATTCAGTACTTC,CAIADSQLAKNIQYF
TRBJ1-5,NA,TRBV11-3,NA,TGTGCCAGCAGCCCCCGTGCGGTGTATAGCAATCAGCCCCAGCATTTT,CASSPRAVYSNQPQHF
TRBJ2-5,once,TRBV5-6,NA,TGTGCCAGCAGCTCGGGACACCCCCAAGAGACCCAGTACTTC,CASSSGHPQETQYF
TRBJ2-7,NA,TRBV11-3,TRBD1,TGTGCCAGCAGCCTATTAAATTCGATATCAGGGGGATCCTACGAGCAGTACTTC,CASSLLNSISGGSYEQYF
TRBJ2-5,NA,TRBV27,NA,TGTGCCAGCAGTTTACAACAGGGATTGGCGACCCAGTACTTC,CASSLQQGLATQYF
TRBJ2-2,NA,TRBV4-3,NA,TGCGCCAGCAGCCAAGATGGGCAGGGTGGGACCGGGGAGCTGTTTTTT,CASSQDGQGGTGELFF
TRBJ2-3,NA,TRBV14,NA,TGTGCCAGCAGCCCTTTCGTCGGAGCTAGCACAGATACGCAGTATTTT,CASSPFVGASTDTQYF
TRBJ2-7,NA,TRBV11-3,TRBD1,TGTGCCAGCAGCTCCCTTCAGACAGGGACCCACGAGCAGTACTTC,CASSSLQTGTHEQYF
TRBJ2-3,NA,TRBV5-1,TRBD2,TGCGCCAGCAGCTGGGGACTAGCGGGGACAGATACGCAGTATTTT,CASSWGLAGTDTQYF
TRBJ1-2,NA,TRBV27,TRBD1,TGTGCCAGCAGTTTGGACAGGGGTGACTATGGCTACACCTTC,CASSLDRGDYGYTF
TRBJ1-2,NA,TRBV4-2,TRBD1,TGTGCCAGCAGCCAGCAACAGGGGGAAAACTATGGCTACACCTTC,CASSQQQGENYGYTF
TRBJ2-5,NA,TRBV6-5,TRBD2,TGTGCCAGCAGTTACGGGGGCGGGGGGCTCCAAGAGACCCAGTACTTC,CASSYGGGGLQETQYF
TRBJ2-7,NA,TRBV28,NA,TGTGCCAGCAGTTTTGCGGGGCCCACCTACGAGCAGTACTTC,CASSFAGPTYEQYF
TRBJ2-7,NA,TRBV19,TRBD1,TGTGCCAGTAGCCTGACAGGGGACTCCTACGAGCAGTACTTC,CASSLTGDSYEQYF
TRBJ1-1,NA,TRBV7-2,TRBD1,TGTGCCAGCAGCTTTCAGGGACAGCTGAACACTGAAGCTTTCTTT,CASSFQGQLNTEAFF
TRBJ1-1,NA,TRBV11-2,NA,TGTGCCAGCAGCCCAAGCGCGGGGACTGAAGCTTTCTTT,CASSPSAGTEAFF
TRBJ2-5,NA,TRBV5-1,NA,TGCGCCAGCAGCTTGGATGGCGACATGGAGACCCAGTACTTC,CASSLDGDMETQYF
TRBJ2-3,once,TRBV13,NA,TGTGCCAGCAGCTTAGAACCCCCGCGGCAGTATTTT,CASSLEPPRQYF
TRBJ2-1,NA,TRBV12-5,NA,TGTGCTAGTGGTTTGGTCCTGGGCTCCTCCTACAATGAGCAGTTCTTC,CASGLVLGSSYNEQFF
TRBJ2-2,NA,TRBV7-2,TRBD2,TGTGCCAGCAGCCCCGAACTAGCGGGGAACACCGGGGAGCTGTTTTTT,CASSPELAGNTGELFF
TRBJ1-1,NA,TRBV11-3,TRBD1,TGTGCCAGCAGCATAACAGGGGGTCGGACTGAAGCTTTCTTT,CASSITGGRTEAFF
TRBJ2-7,NA,TRBV10-1,NA,TGCGCCAGCACGTCCGAGGAGGGAAGCTCCTACGAGCAGTACTTC,CASTSEEGSSYEQYF
TRBJ2-2,NA,TRBV7-2,TRBD2,TGTGCCAGCAGCTTAGGACTAGCGACCGGGGAGCTGTTTTTT,CASSLGLATGELFF
TRBJ2-1,NA,TRBV5-6,TRBD2,TGTGCCAGCAGAGGGAGCGGGAGATTTACCTACAATGAGCAGTTCTTC,CASRGSGRFTYNEQFF
TRBJ2-1,NA,TRBV14,TRBD2,TGTGCCAGCAGGGCTAGCGGGGGGACTGAGCAGTTCTTC,CASRASGGTEQFF
TRBJ1-6,NA,TRBV4-3,NA,TGCGCCAGCAGCCAATCCGGGGTTTTGGGTTCACCCCTCCACTTT,CASSQSGVLGSPLHF
TRBJ2-1,NA,TRBV5-4,TRBD2,TGTGCCAGCAGCTTGGTGGCGACTAGCGACTACAATGAGCAGTTCTTC,CASSLVATSDYNEQFF
TRBJ2-7,NA,TRBV4-1,TRBD2,TGCGCCAGCAGCCACGCTGGGGCTAGCGGAGGCTACGAGCAGTACTTC,CASSHAGASGGYEQYF
TRBJ1-4,NA,TRBV5-4,TRBD1,TGTGCCAGCAGCCCAAAGACAGGGGATGAAAAACTGTTTTTT,CASSPKTGDEKLFF
TRBJ1-1,once,TRBV29-1,NA,TGCAGCGTTGGACTCCTAACGAACACTGAAGCTTTCTTT,CSVGLLTNTEAFF
TRBJ2-1,NA,TRBV7-2,TRBD2,TGTGCTGGCGGGGGGTCCTACAATGAGCAGTTCTTC,CAGGGSYNEQFF
TRBJ1-1,NA,TRBV19,NA,TGTGCCAGACCACCCTATAGGAACACTGAAGCTTTCTTT,CARPPYRNTEAFF